The next 12 T cell receptor beta chains were all read from a single sample in a study of blood T cell repertoires in COVID-19. Clones were sequenced by immunoSEQ multiplex PCR, and TCRdb holds only the in-frame ones, with some missing. The sample lists 150,000 to 200,000 clones, around nine tenths occurring once. Sample: peripheral blood. The receptors stem from a man younger than 30 with active or convalescent COVID-19.

The chain has TRBV6-5 and TRBJ2-7, with D possibly TRBD1 on 6 matching bases. V dropped 2 bases and J dropped 6 bases, with 17 bases sitting between them. CDR3 length equals 15 residues. The germline V gene encodes CDR1 MNHEY and CDR2 SVGAGI. CDR3 nucleotide sequence: TGTGCCAGCAGTTACCTTGGGGGCGAATACGGCGAGCAGTACTTC. It specifies CASSYLGGEYGEQYF.

The chain is built from TRBV9 and TRBJ1-2, with 8 bases matching TRBD1. Germline CDR1 and CDR2: SGDLS and YYNGEE. V shed 3 bases and J 4 bases; nucleotides not matched to a gene: 5. The CDR3 is 14 amino acids. The CDR3 sequence: CASSAGTGGYGYTF. The CDR3 DNA follows: TGTGCCAGCAGCGCCGGGACAGGCGGCTATGGCTACACCTTC.

This rearrangement joins TRBV25-1 to TRBJ1-2; D is undetermined. V gave up 1 base and J gave up 4 bases, with 10 bases separating them. The CDR3 contains 14 residues. In germline, CDR1 is MGHDK, CDR2 SYGVNS. CDR3 sequence: CASSESGVLYGYTF. CDR3 sequence (DNA): TGTGCCAGCAGTGAATCCGGGGTCCTCTATGGCTACACCTTC.

This clone was detected a few times. The chain links TRBV6-6 to TRBJ2-2, with 9 bases fitting TRBD1. Germline values: CDR1 MNHNY, CDR2 SVGAGI (reference sequence). The CDR3 length is 20 residues. The V gene end was trimmed by 6 bases and the J gene end by 6 bases; junction bases not matched to a gene: 23. The CDR3 region is CASSPTGQGRGGARAGELFF. DNA for the CDR3: TGTGCCAGCAGCCCCACCGGACAGGGGCGGGGAGGGGCGCGGGCCGGGGAGCTGTTTTTT.

The V call is TRBV7-9, the J call TRBJ1-3; D not certain. Germline-derived CDR1 and CDR2 are SEHNR and FQNEAQ (reference sequence). The CDR3 totals 17 residues. V lost 2 bases and J lost 0, with 14 bases in between. The CDR3 coding sequence is TGTGCCAGCAGCTTATCGGTGCGGGTGAACTCTGGAAACACCATATATTTT. This translates into CASSLSVRVNSGNTIYF.

The V call is TRBV13, the J call TRBJ2-3; 7 bases are shared with TRBD2. J lost 6 bases, V lost 5 bases, and 14 bases had no gene match. The CDR3 covers 16 residues. Germline V lookup: CDR1 PRHDT, CDR2 FYEKMQ (reference sequence). The CDR3 DNA follows: TGTGCCAGCAGCCCACGGGTTGTAGCGGGTACGGATACGCAGTATTTT. This gives the protein CASSPRVVAGTDTQYF.

The chain is built from TRBV7-2 and TRBJ1-6, with D possibly being TRBD1 (6 bases). The CDR3 has 16 amino acids. Trimming took off 5 bases at V and 5 bases at J, with 16 bases between the two ends. In germline, CDR1 is SGHTA, CDR2 FQGNSA. Here the CDR3 reads CASSPRGLSDNSPLHF. As DNA, the CDR3 is TGTGCCAGCAGCCCCAGGGGACTATCTGATAATTCACCCCTCCACTTT.

This rearrangement joins TRBV12-3 or TRBV12-4 to TRBJ1-5; D is uncertain. CDR3 length: 13 residues. The V gene lost 4 bases and the J gene lost 5 bases, with 9 bases spanning the gap. The CDR3 bases are TGTGCCAGCAGTTCGTGGGGAGATCAGCCCCAGCATTTT. Amino acids: CASSSWGDQPQHF.

This chain links TRBV18 with TRBJ1-1; TRBD1 agrees at 8 bases. V shed 4 bases and J 3 bases; nucleotides not matched to a gene: 4. This CDR3 is built from 14 residues. From germline, CDR1 is KGHSH and CDR2 LQKENI. CDR3: CASSLQGGDTEAFF. The CDR3 bases are TGTGCCAGCTCACTACAGGGGGGGGACACTGAAGCTTTCTTT.

The CDR3 is CASSSGTAVELFF. DNA for the CDR3: TGTGCCAGCAGCTCAGGGACAGCCGTGGAGCTGTTTTTT. V and J are TRBV7-3 and TRBJ2-2; TRBD1 matches at 7 bases. There are 13 residues in the CDR3. V lost 4 bases and J lost 10; bases outside the gene matches: 6. Germline V lookup: CDR1 SGHTA, CDR2 FQGTGA.

The chain is built from TRBV19 and TRBJ1-5, with D unresolved. Germline loops: CDR1 LNHDA, CDR2 SQIVND (reference sequence). Trimming removed 5 bases at V and 4 bases at J, with 9 bases between. This CDR3 region has 13 residues. CDR3 protein: CASSELRNQPQHF. The CDR3 DNA sequence: TGTGCCAGTAGTGAACTGAGAAATCAGCCCCAGCATTTT.

The rearrangement links TRBV7-3 to TRBJ1-1; D perhaps matches TRBD1 (5 bases). CDR3 length: 14 residues. Trimming removed 4 bases from V and 1 base from J, with 10 bases in between. Looked up from germline, CDR1 is SGHTA and CDR2 is FQGTGA. The CDR3 nucleotides are TGTGCCAGCAGCTCGTCGGGGGGGAACACTGAAGCTTTCTTT. Translated: CASSSSGGNTEAFF.